These 29 T cell receptor beta chains were sequenced from one sample in a study of T-cell memory formation after mild COVID-19. MiXCR, run by TCRdb on the 5' RACE reads, gives a single entry per CDR3 protein. The top ten hold around an eighth of the sample, which has 25,000 to 35,000 distinct CDR3 sequences, 7.4% seen once. The sequenced sample consisted of PBMCs or a T cell subset sorted from them (not recorded which). These receptors came from an adult woman who had mild COVID-19 (a few samples of this study predate the infection). Cell type and time point are not known.

This clonotype was observed at least ten times. This chain joins TRBV7-9 and TRBJ2-1; a weak D match, TRBD2 (6 bases). Trimming removed 6 bases from V and 7 bases from J, with 22 bases in between. Germline CDR1 SEHNR, CDR2 FQNEAQ (reference sequence). The CDR3 sequence is 16 residues long. The CDR3 nucleotides read TGTGCCAGCAGACTTCCATCCAAGGAGGGAAGGAATGAGCAGTTCTTC. Its protein product is CASRLPSKEGRNEQFF.

This clonotype has more than one count but fewer than ten. The chain links TRBV6-5 to TRBJ2-1; 12 nucleotides agree with TRBD2. The germline CDR1 and CDR2 sequences are MNHEY and SVGAGI. There are 16 residues in the CDR3. The V and J ends lost 6 bases and 2 bases, in that order; junction bases with no gene match: 5. CDR3 in DNA: TGTGCCAGCAGCGGACTAGCGGGAAAAACCTACAATGAGCAGTTCTTC. This encodes CASSGLAGKTYNEQFF.

This clonotype was seen repeatedly, ten times or more. The chain recombines TRBV4-1 with TRBJ1-2; possibly TRBD1 for D (6 bases). Germline loops: CDR1 MGHRA, CDR2 YSYEKL. V gave up 0 bases and J gave up 4 bases, with 9 bases separating them. This CDR3 contains 14 residues. CDR3 in DNA: TGCGCCAGCAGCCAAGAAGTCAGGGGCTATGGCTACACCTTC. Protein: CASSQEVRGYGYTF.

This chain joins TRBV14 and TRBJ2-3; D remains ambiguous. Germline values: CDR1 SGHDN, CDR2 FVKESK. Trimming took 4 bases from V and 1 from J, leaving 12 bases between them. There are 15 residues in the CDR3. CDR3 region: CASSPPGWGTDTQYF. As DNA, the CDR3 is TGTGCCAGCAGCCCCCCCGGATGGGGCACAGATACGCAGTATTTT. The full variable domain, completed using reference TRBV14 and TRBJ2-3, is EAGVTQFPSHSVIEKGQTVTLRCDPISGHDNLYWYRRVMGKEIKFLLHFVKESKQDESGMPNNRFLAERTGGTYSTLKVQPAELEDSGVYFCASSPPGWGTDTQYFGPGTRLTVL.

The DNA of the CDR3 is TGTGCCAGCAGTTCGCTGCAGGGTACAATACTCTGGACCCAGTACTTC. Amino acids: CASSSLQGTILWTQYF. The chain recombines TRBV6-5 with TRBJ2-5, with TRBD1 as a possible D gene (5 bases). The CDR3 spans 16 residues. V was pared by 4 bases and J by 7 bases, with 22 bases between. Germline assignment: CDR1 MNHEY and CDR2 SVGAGI.

The table lists this clonotype with a few counts. This chain uses TRBV20-1 with TRBJ2-3; 15 nucleotides agree with TRBD2. V trimming: 0 bases; J trimming: 4 bases; junction bases outside the gene matches: 2. The CDR3 is made up of 16 amino acids. Germline V CDR1 and CDR2: DFQATT, SNEGSKA (reference sequence). The CDR3 region has the DNA TGCAGTGCTAGAGAGGGGACTAGCGGGAGGTCAGATACGCAGTATTTT. Protein product: CSAREGTSGRSDTQYF.

This clonotype has at least ten counts. V and J are TRBV20-1 and TRBJ2-5, with D unresolved. The CDR3 sequence is 13 residues long. Deletions cut 3 bases from V and 5 bases from J, with 13 bases between. CDR1 is DFQATT, CDR2 SNEGSKA, per germline (reference sequence). The CDR3 loop is CSASRTVMETQYF. DNA for the CDR3: TGCAGTGCTAGTAGAACCGTAATGGAGACCCAGTACTTC.

This clonotype was seen at least ten times. The DNA of the CDR3 is TGCGCCAGCAGCCGGGTCCGCGTAGCTAACTATGGCTACACCTTC. Protein: CASSRVRVANYGYTF. This sequence joins TRBV4-3 and TRBJ1-2; no clear D gene. The germline V gene has CDR1 LGHNA and CDR2 YSLEER. The V end was cut by 4 bases, the J end by 0 bases, with 12 bases between. This CDR3 is 15 amino acids long.

In this sample, this clonotype is medium-sized (0.01 to 0.1%). J is TRBJ2-5 and V is TRBV20-1; 10 bases agree with TRBD2. After removal of 2 bases from V and 3 bases from J, the junction contained 6 bases not matched to a gene. This CDR3 is 15 amino acids long. CDR1 is DFQATT, CDR2 SNEGSKA, per germline (reference sequence). The CDR3 protein is CSARRPGTSEETQYF. The CDR3 region has the DNA TGCAGTGCTAGACGACCCGGGACTAGCGAAGAGACCCAGTACTTC.

This clonotype was counted ten times or more. The chain couples TRBV5-6 to TRBJ2-2; TRBD2 matches 9 bases. V lost 0 bases to trimming and J lost 5 bases; unmatched junction nucleotides: 5. Germline CDR1 SGHDT, CDR2 YYEEEE. The CDR3 is 16 residues long. The CDR3 nucleotides read TGTGCCAGCAGCTTGGTGGCGGGGGGGCAGACCGGGGAGCTGTTTTTT. Its translation is CASSLVAGGQTGELFF.

This clonotype showed up many times. The chain employs TRBV5-6 and TRBJ2-7; D is ambiguous. The germline gives CDR1 SGHDT, CDR2 YYEEEE. Between the trimmed V and J ends, which lost 4 bases and 3 bases, there was a span of 26 bases. The CDR3 length is 18 residues. CDR3 sequence (DNA): TGTGCCAGCAGCGGCGGACGATCGGCAGGCCCTCAATACTACGAGCAGTACTTC. It codes for CASSGGRSAGPQYYEQYF.

This clonotype was detected ten times or more. The rearrangement joins TRBV7-8 to TRBJ2-5; 10 nucleotides agree with TRBD1. The CDR3 totals 17 residues. The V and J ends lost 5 bases and 4 bases, in that order; junction bases with no gene match: 13. CDR1 and CDR2 (germline): SGHVS, FQNEAQ. The CDR3 loop is CASSPNLRQGAGETQYF. The CDR3 nucleotides read TGTGCCAGCAGCCCGAACCTTCGACAGGGGGCAGGAGAGACCCAGTACTTC. The full variable domain, completed using reference TRBV7-8 and TRBJ2-5, is GAGVSQSPRYKVAKRGQDVALRCDPISGHVSLFWYQQALGQGPEFLTYFQNEAQLDKSGLPSDRFFAERPEGSVSTLKIQRTQQEDSAVYLCASSPNLRQGAGETQYFGPGTRLLVL.

This clonotype was seen ten or more times. This CDR3 is CSAASGRGANEQFF. The CDR3 DNA follows: TGCAGTGCCGCGAGCGGGAGGGGAGCTAATGAGCAGTTCTTC. V is TRBV20-1 and J is TRBJ2-1; 10 bases are shared with TRBD2. The ends lost 6 bases at V and 7 bases at J; junction bases unmatched: 9. CDR3 length: 14 amino acids. Germline V gives CDR1 DFQATT, CDR2 SNEGSKA (reference sequence).

This clonotype was detected ten times or more. V usage is TRBV7-9 and J usage is TRBJ1-2, with TRBD1 as a possible D gene (5 bases). CDR3 length equals 13 residues. CDR1 and CDR2 (germline): SEHNR, FQNEAQ (reference sequence). Trimming took 5 bases from V and 3 from J, leaving 10 bases between them. CDR3 sequence: CASSHDSYYGYTF. CDR3 in DNA: TGTGCCAGCAGCCACGACAGTTACTATGGCTACACCTTC.

Ten or more counts support this clonotype. The chain has TRBV5-6 and TRBJ1-5; D call uncertain. Germline CDR1 SGHDT, CDR2 YYEEEE. Trimming pared 3 bases from V and 7 bases from J, leaving 8 bases between. The CDR3 sequence is 12 residues long. DNA for the CDR3: TGTGCCAGCAGCTCCCGGGCACAGCCCCAGCATTTT. It yields the protein CASSSRAQPQHF. Full variable domain (outside the CDR3, taken from reference TRBV5-6 and TRBJ1-5): DAGVTQSPTHLIKTRGQQVTLRCSPKSGHDTVSWYQQALGQGPQFIFQYYEEEERQRGNFPDRFSGHQFPNYSSELNVNALLLGDSALYLCASSSRAQPQHFGDGTRLSIL.

This clonotype occurred many times. This rearrangement joins TRBV5-6 to TRBJ2-7; no clear D. The V end was cut by 3 bases, the J end by 5 bases, with 18 bases between. CDR3 length equals 15 residues. Germline CDR1 reads SGHDT; CDR2 reads YYEEEE. The CDR3 DNA is TGTGCCAGCAGCTCGGGCCGGTTACTAACCAACGAGCAGTACTTC. It is translated as CASSSGRLLTNEQYF.

This clonotype was seen many times. This chain connects TRBV20-1 to TRBJ2-1; TRBD1 might be the D (6 bases). The germline CDR1 and CDR2 sequences are DFQATT and SNEGSKA (reference sequence). V lost 7 bases to trimming and J lost 8 bases, with 15 bases between them. The CDR3 runs 12 residues. The CDR3 protein is CSVRRGHDEQFF. The CDR3 nucleotides are TGCAGTGTTCGACGGGGACACGATGAGCAGTTCTTC.

This clonotype has ten or more counts. The chain links TRBV20-1 to TRBJ2-5; D call uncertain. The CDR3 runs 16 residues. Trimming removed 0 bases from V and 3 bases from J, with 17 bases in between. Germline values: CDR1 DFQATT, CDR2 SNEGSKA (reference sequence). This CDR3 reads CSARDPGRAVEETQYF. The CDR3 DNA follows: TGCAGTGCTAGAGATCCGGGCCGGGCGGTCGAAGAGACCCAGTACTTC.

At least ten counts were recorded for this clonotype. The chain uses TRBV4-1 and TRBJ2-1, with 12 bases lining up with TRBD2. From germline, CDR1 is MGHRA and CDR2 YSYEKL. Trimming cost V 4 bases and J 9 bases; bases outside gene matches: 10. The CDR3 runs to 16 residues. The chain's CDR3 is CASSLSSSGGAAEQFF. The CDR3 DNA reads as TGCGCCAGCAGCCTCTCCTCTAGCGGGGGGGCCGCTGAGCAGTTCTTC.

In its sample, this clonotype was seen many times. The chain couples TRBV27 to TRBJ2-1; D ambiguous. V was cut by 2 bases and J by 4 bases, with 9 bases left in between. This CDR3 spans 14 amino acids. Germline-derived CDR1 and CDR2 are MNHEY and SMNVEV (reference sequence). CDR3 in DNA: TGTGCCAGCAGTTTAAAGGGCTCATACAATGAGCAGTTCTTC. Residues: CASSLKGSYNEQFF.

In this sample, this clonotype turned up many times. This chain connects TRBV4-1 to TRBJ1-1; D may be TRBD1 (6 bases). V lost 0 bases and J lost 0, with 20 bases in between. The CDR3 has 19 amino acids. The germline V gene encodes CDR1 MGHRA and CDR2 YSYEKL. CDR3 residues: CASSQDWHRVVPMNTEAFF. CDR3 DNA: TGCGCCAGCAGCCAAGATTGGCACAGGGTGGTCCCAATGAACACTGAAGCTTTCTTT.

The sample holds many counts of this clonotype. CDR3 amino acids: CASSERGEASTDTQYF. The CDR3 region has the DNA TGTGCCAGCAGTGAAAGGGGGGAAGCAAGCACAGATACGCAGTATTTT. The rearrangement links TRBV25-1 to TRBJ2-3; either TRBD1 or TRBD2 may fit D (6 bases each). CDR3 length: 16 residues. Trimming stripped 2 bases from V and 0 bases from J, with 12 bases between. Germline V gene sequence: CDR1 MGHDK, CDR2 SYGVNS.

This clonotype was detected a few times. The V call is TRBV11-2, the J call TRBJ1-1, with D perhaps TRBD1 (5 bases). Trimming took 5 bases from V and 4 from J, leaving 17 bases between them. The germline CDR1 and CDR2 sequences are SGHAT and FQNNGV. This CDR3 contains 15 residues. This CDR3 is CASSRQSGAGTEAFF. The CDR3 nucleotides are TGTGCCAGCAGCAGACAGAGTGGCGCCGGCACTGAAGCTTTCTTT.

About this clonotype: A clone one base away is much larger, so this may be a read error. The chain employs TRBV27 and TRBJ2-7, with 9 bases matching TRBD2. CDR1 is MNHEY and CDR2 is SMNVEV in the germline V gene (reference sequence). The CDR3 has 15 residues. V was pared by 5 bases and J by 4 bases, with 9 bases of the junction left unmatched. CDR3 loop: CASSTRTSVIYEQYF. The CDR3 coding sequence is TGTGCCAGCAGTACCCGGACTAGCGTGATTTACGAGCAGTACTTC.

V usage is TRBV2 and J usage is TRBJ2-5; 8 bases line up with TRBD1. Germline CDR1 is SNHLY and CDR2 is FYNNEI. The CDR3 spans 15 residues. The V segment lost 8 bases and the J segment 5 bases; nucleotides outside the gene matches: 13. The CDR3 protein is CASHSRTGWEETQYF. The CDR3 DNA sequence: TGTGCCAGCCATTCCAGGACAGGGTGGGAGGAGACCCAGTACTTC.

The sample holds many counts of this clonotype. The chain employs TRBV5-5 and TRBJ2-1, with 8 bases that match TRBD2. V lost 1 base, J lost 4 bases, and 4 bases stayed unmatched. Germline V gene lookup returns CDR1 SGHKS and CDR2 YYEKEE (reference sequence). This CDR3 spans 15 amino acids. Written as DNA, the CDR3 is TGTGCCAGCAGCTTGTCGGGGGGGCGTTACAATGAGCAGTTCTTC. It codes for CASSLSGGRYNEQFF.

By share, this clonotype counts as medium-sized. V is TRBV7-2 and J is TRBJ2-2, with D unresolved. CDR1 and CDR2 (germline): SGHTA, FQGNSA. Trimming removed 5 bases at V and 1 base at J, with 11 bases between. CDR3 length equals 15 residues. The CDR3 bases are TGTGCCAGCAGCCCTCGACCGCAGAACACCGGGGAGCTGTTTTTT. This sequence encodes CASSPRPQNTGELFF. Looking up the rest from reference TRBV7-2 and TRBJ2-2 gives the full variable domain: GAGVSQSPSNKVTEKGKDVELRCDPISGHTALYWYRQSLGQGLEFLIYFQGNSAPDKSGLPSDRFSAERTGGSVSTLTIQRTQQEDSAVYLCASSPRPQNTGELFFGEGSRLTVL.

This clonotype has a count of ten or more. The chain combines TRBV12-3 or TRBV12-4 with TRBJ2-2, with 9 bases identical to TRBD1. This CDR3 spans 14 amino acids. V lost 8 bases and J lost 5; bases outside the gene matches: 6. This CDR3 reads CASFGQGRTGELFF. CDR3 nucleotides: TGTGCCAGCTTTGGACAGGGGCGGACCGGGGAGCTGTTTTTT.

This clonotype appeared many times. The chain joins TRBV20-1 to TRBJ2-1, with D perhaps matching TRBD1 (5 bases). The ends were cut back, 6 bases at V and 8 bases at J, with 20 bases in the middle. Germline V gene lookup returns CDR1 DFQATT and CDR2 SNEGSKA (reference sequence). CDR3 length equals 14 residues. In DNA, the CDR3 is TGCAGTGCCAGAAAGGACACTACTAAGGATGAGCAGTTCTTC. Its translation is CSARKDTTKDEQFF.